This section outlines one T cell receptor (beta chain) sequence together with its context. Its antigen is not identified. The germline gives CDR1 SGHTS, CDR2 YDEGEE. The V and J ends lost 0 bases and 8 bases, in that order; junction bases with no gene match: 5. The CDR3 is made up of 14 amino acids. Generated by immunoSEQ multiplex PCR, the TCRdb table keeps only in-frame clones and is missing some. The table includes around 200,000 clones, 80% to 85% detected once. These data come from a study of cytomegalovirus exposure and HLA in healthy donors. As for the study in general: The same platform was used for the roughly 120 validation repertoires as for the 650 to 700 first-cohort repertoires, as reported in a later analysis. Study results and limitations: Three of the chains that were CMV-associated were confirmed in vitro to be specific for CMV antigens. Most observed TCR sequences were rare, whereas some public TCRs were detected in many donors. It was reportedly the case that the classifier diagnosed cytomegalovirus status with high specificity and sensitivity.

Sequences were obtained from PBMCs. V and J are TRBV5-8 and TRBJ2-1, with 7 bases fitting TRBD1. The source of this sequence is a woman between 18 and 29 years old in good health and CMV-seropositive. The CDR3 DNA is TGTGCCAGCAGCTTGGACAGGGGACGGCATGAGCAGTTCTTC. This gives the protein CASSLDRGRHEQFF.